Reported below is one T cell receptor beta chain. Its target is unknown. The sample belongs to a study of vaccination and CD4 T cells after COVID-19. For the study at large: Overlapping SARS-CoV-2, HCoV-NL63, HCoV-OC43 and HCoV-229E spike peptides were used to stimulate cells. Cultures that served as controls received a CEFX pool, an HIV-1 Nef pool, or no peptide.

Germline-derived CDR1 and CDR2 are SGHRS and YFSETQ. V dropped 4 bases and J dropped 7; count of bases not matched to a gene: 10. This CDR3 contains 16 residues. Noted treatment: roughly 10-day PBMC culture with coronavirus spike peptide pools or control peptides (ViraFEST assay). Cultured CD4+ T cells had their DNA profiled by the Oncomine TCR Beta short-read assay. Genomic DNA was taken out of cultured CD4+ T cells by extraction. TCRdb recomputed calls from the PCR reads with MiXCR, one row per CDR3 protein. The data show some 22,000 distinct CDR3 sequences, roughly three fifths seen once. The TCR originated in a human donor who had recovered from COVID-19. J is TRBJ1-6 and V is TRBV5-1; 8 bases agree with TRBD1. Sequenced: CD4+ T cells from blood, cultured in vitro. The CDR3 sequence: CASSPTPDRANSPLHF. The CDR3 DNA sequence: TGCGCCAGCAGCCCCACCCCGGACAGGGCCAATTCACCCCTCCACTTT. The variable domain in full, with the rest retrieved from reference TRBV5-1 and TRBJ1-6, is KAGVTQTPRYLIKTRGQQVTLSCSPISGHRSVSWYQQTPGQGLQFLFEYFSETQRNKGNFPGRFSGRQFSNSRSEMNVSTLELGDSALYLCASSPTPDRANSPLHFGNGTRLTVT.